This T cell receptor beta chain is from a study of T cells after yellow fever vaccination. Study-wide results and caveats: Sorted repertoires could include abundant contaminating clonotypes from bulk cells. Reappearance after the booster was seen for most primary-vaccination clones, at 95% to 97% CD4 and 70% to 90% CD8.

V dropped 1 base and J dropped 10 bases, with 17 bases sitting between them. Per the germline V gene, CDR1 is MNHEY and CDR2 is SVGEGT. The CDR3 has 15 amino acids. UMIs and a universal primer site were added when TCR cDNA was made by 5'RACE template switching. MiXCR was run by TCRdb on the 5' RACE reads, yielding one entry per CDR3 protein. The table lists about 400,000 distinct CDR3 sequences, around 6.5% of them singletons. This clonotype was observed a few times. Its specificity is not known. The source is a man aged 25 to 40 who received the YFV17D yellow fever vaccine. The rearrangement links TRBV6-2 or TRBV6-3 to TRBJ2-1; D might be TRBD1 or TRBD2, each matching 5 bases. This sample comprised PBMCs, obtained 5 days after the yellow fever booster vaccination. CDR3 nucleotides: TGTGCCAGCAGTTACTTCTCTACGAGGGGTCCGGAGCAGTTCTTC. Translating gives CASSYFSTRGPEQFF.